The 11 T cell receptor beta chains below were found in one sample sequenced in a study of shared clonotypes between healthy human individuals. TCRdb's table, derived via immunoSEQ multiplex PCR, lists solely in-frame clones and lacks some. The table shows some 1,900,000 clones, with about 95% occurring only once. The naive CD8 fraction comprised CD45RO-negative cells positively selected for CCR7 and excluded terminally differentiated effector memory CD45RA+ cells. Sequencing was carried out using naive CD8+ T cells sorted from blood. These receptors originate from a man between 18 and 29 years old in good health.

J is TRBJ2-4 and V is TRBV19; TRBD1 matches 7 bases. The CDR3 is 16 amino acids. V trimming: 3 bases; J trimming: 0 bases; junction bases outside the gene matches: 5. Germline V gene data show CDR1 as LNHDA and CDR2 as SQIVND (reference sequence). CDR3 region: CASSIGTARAKNIQYF. DNA of the CDR3: TGTGCCAGTAGTATTGGGACAGCTAGAGCCAAAAACATTCAGTACTTC.

The J gene is TRBJ2-1, the V gene TRBV18; 7 bases line up with TRBD2. Germline V lookup: CDR1 KGHSH, CDR2 LQKENI. The V segment lost 6 bases and the J segment 0 bases; nucleotides outside the gene matches: 8. The CDR3 sequence is 16 residues long. DNA for the CDR3: TGTGCCAGCTCCTTGGCGGGAGCCTTCTCCTACAATGAGCAGTTCTTC. Translating gives CASSLAGAFSYNEQFF.

The genes are TRBV5-6 and TRBJ1-2; D unresolved. The CDR3 runs to 13 residues. CDR1 and CDR2 (germline): SGHDT, YYEEEE. The germline V and J ends were trimmed by 0 bases and 12 bases, with 15 bases remaining between them. CDR3 DNA sequence: TGTGCCAGCAGCTTGGTGTTCGTGGACCCTGACACCTTC. This sequence encodes CASSLVFVDPDTF.

The rearrangement links TRBV6-1 to TRBJ2-2; D is unclear. Germline loops: CDR1 MNHNS, CDR2 SASEGT. Trimming pared 7 bases from V and 1 base from J, leaving 7 bases between. The CDR3 runs 13 residues. CDR3 sequence: CASMHMNTGELFF. Here the CDR3 DNA reads TGTGCCAGCATGCATATGAACACCGGGGAGCTGTTTTTT.

V usage is TRBV27 and J usage is TRBJ1-2; TRBD1 is a possible D gene (6 bases). Germline CDR1 MNHEY, CDR2 SMNVEV (reference sequence). This CDR3 contains 18 residues. With 0 bases removed from V and 7 bases from J, the gap between germline ends came to 24 bases. CDR3 DNA sequence: TGTGCCAGCAGTTTATCGGTCCCGGCGGACAGCCTTCCTTTTGGCTACACCTTC. Amino acids: CASSLSVPADSLPFGYTF.

With regard to this clone: A much larger clonotype is one base distant, so this may be a read error. Other nucleotide sequences in the sample specify the same CDR3. DNA of the CDR3: TGTGCCAGCAGTTACGGAGGGACTGAAGCTTTCTTT. Protein sequence: CASSYGGTEAFF. The chain joins TRBV27 to TRBJ1-1, with no clear D. The CDR3 extends over 12 amino acids. Trimming removed 4 bases at V and 5 bases at J, with 8 bases between. Germline V gives CDR1 MNHEY, CDR2 SMNVEV (reference sequence).

This chain links TRBV6-5 with TRBJ2-1; maybe TRBD1 (5 bases). The V and J ends lost 3 bases and 7 bases respectively, with 16 bases between them. Germline V gives CDR1 MNHEY, CDR2 SVGAGI. This CDR3 has 15 residues. The chain's CDR3 is CASSYFFGAANEQFF. CDR3 nucleotide sequence: TGTGCCAGCAGTTATTTCTTTGGGGCAGCTAATGAGCAGTTCTTC.

The chain carries TRBV7-9 and TRBJ1-1; D is unclear. The CDR3 is made up of 16 amino acids. Germline-derived CDR1 and CDR2 are SEHNR and FQNEAQ (reference sequence). V lost 5 bases and J lost 0, with 16 bases in between. The CDR3 bases are TGTGCCAGCAGCGCTTGGACGTACCCCTTGAACACTGAAGCTTTCTTT. Encoded protein: CASSAWTYPLNTEAFF. The whole variable domain, remainder taken from reference TRBV7-9 and TRBJ1-1, is DTGVSQNPRHKITKRGQNVTFRCDPISEHNRLYWYRQTLGQGPEFLTYFQNEAQLEKSRLLSDRFSAERPKGSFSTLEIQRTEQGDSAMYLCASSAWTYPLNTEAFFGQGTRLTVV.

This clone was recorded only once. The rearrangement links TRBV6-1 to TRBJ1-1; a possible D gene is TRBD1 (5 bases). CDR1 MNHNS and CDR2 SASEGT come from the germline V gene. The CDR3 has 14 residues. The V end was cut by 6 bases, the J end by 0 bases, with 11 bases between. CDR3 in amino acids: CASRAGTVNTEAFF. The CDR3 DNA follows: TGTGCCAGCAGAGCCGGGACGGTGAACACTGAAGCTTTCTTT.

The chain couples TRBV29-1 to TRBJ2-1; the match to TRBD1 covers 9 bases. V trimming: 2 bases; J trimming: 8 bases; junction bases outside the gene matches: 13. The V gene's germline CDR1 is SQVTM and CDR2 ANQGSEA. The CDR3 is made up of 16 amino acids. In DNA form, the CDR3 reads TGCAGCGTTGAAACCCCCCGACAGGGGGTCATGGATGAGCAGTTCTTC. Its translation: CSVETPRQGVMDEQFF.

On this clone: The sample carries other DNA sequences with the same CDR3. The chain carries TRBV6-6 and TRBJ1-2; 9 bases agree with TRBD1. The CDR3 covers 14 residues. CDR1 and CDR2 from the germline V gene are MNHNY and SVGAGI (reference sequence). With 0 bases clipped from V and 6 bases from J, the junction kept 2 bases outside the gene matches. The CDR3 DNA follows: TGTGCCAGCAGTTACTCCGGACAGGGGAATGGCTACACCTTC. Its protein product is CASSYSGQGNGYTF.